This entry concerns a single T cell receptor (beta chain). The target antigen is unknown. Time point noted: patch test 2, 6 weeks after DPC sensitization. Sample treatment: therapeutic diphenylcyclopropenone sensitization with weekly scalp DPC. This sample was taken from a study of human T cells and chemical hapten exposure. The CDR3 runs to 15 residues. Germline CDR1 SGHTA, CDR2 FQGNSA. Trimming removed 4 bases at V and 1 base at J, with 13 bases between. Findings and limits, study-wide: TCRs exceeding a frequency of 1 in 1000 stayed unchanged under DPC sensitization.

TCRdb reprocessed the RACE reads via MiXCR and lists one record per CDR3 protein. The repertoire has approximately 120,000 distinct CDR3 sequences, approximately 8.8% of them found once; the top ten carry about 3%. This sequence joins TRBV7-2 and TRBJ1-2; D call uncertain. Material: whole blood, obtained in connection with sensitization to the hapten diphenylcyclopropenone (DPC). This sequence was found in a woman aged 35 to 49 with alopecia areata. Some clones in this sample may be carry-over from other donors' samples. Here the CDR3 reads CASSSRAGDNYGYTF. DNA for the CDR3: TGTGCCAGCAGCTCTAGGGCTGGGGATAACTATGGCTACACCTTC.